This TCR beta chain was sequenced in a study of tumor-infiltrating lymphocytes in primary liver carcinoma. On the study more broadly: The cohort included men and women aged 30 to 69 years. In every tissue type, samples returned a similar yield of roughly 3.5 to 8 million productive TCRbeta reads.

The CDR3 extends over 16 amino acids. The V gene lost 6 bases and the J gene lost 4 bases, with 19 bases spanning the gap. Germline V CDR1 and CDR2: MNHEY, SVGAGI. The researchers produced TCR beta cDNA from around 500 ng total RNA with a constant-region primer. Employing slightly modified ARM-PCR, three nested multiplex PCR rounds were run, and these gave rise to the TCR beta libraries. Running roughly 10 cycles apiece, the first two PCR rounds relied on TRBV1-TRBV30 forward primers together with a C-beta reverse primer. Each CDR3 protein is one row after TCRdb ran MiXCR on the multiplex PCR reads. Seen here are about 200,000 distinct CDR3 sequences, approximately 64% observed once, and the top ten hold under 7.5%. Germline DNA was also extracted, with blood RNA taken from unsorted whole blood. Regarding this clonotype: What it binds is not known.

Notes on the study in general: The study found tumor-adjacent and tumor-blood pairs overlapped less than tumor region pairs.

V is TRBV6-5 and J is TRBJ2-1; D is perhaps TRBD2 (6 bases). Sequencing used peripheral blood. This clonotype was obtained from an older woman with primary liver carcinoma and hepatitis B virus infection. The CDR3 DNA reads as TGTGCCAGCAGGAAAGCGCGACTAGGGATGTACAATGAGCAGTTCTTC. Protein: CASRKARLGMYNEQFF.